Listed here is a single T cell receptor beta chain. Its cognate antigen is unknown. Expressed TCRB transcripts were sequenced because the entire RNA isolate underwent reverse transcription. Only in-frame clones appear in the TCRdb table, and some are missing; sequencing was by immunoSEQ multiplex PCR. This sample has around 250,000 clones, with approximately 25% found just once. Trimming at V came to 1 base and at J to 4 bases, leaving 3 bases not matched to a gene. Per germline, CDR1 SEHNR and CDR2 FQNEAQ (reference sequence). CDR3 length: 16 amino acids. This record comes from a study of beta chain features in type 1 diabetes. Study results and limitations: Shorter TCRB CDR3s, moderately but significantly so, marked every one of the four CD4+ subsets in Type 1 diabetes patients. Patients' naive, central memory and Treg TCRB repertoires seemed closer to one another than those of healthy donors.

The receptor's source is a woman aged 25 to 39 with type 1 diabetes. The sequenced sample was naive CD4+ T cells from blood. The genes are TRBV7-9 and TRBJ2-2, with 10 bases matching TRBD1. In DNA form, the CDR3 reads TGTGCCAGCAGCTTAGAGACAGGGGGCCGCACCGGGGAGCTGTTTTTT. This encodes CASSLETGGRTGELFF.